These 13 T cell receptor beta chains originate from one sample sequenced in a study of blood T cell repertoires in COVID-19. Clones were sequenced by immunoSEQ multiplex PCR, and TCRdb holds only the in-frame ones, with some missing. The sample has some 140,000 clones, approximately 84% seen once. The sequenced sample consisted of PBMCs or T cells enriched from blood (not recorded which). The source of these receptors is a man aged 35 to 55 with acute COVID-19.

The chain combines TRBV7-9 with TRBJ2-2, with a possible D match to TRBD2 (5 bases). Germline CDR1 is SEHNR and CDR2 is FQNEAQ (reference sequence). The CDR3 contains 15 residues. V shed 4 bases and J shed 4 bases, with 13 bases lying between them. Written as DNA, the CDR3 is TGTGCCAGCAGCTCCTCCTTCCGGGGCACCGGGGAGCTGTTTTTT. It is translated as CASSSSFRGTGELFF.

J is TRBJ2-5 and V is TRBV7-9, with D tentatively TRBD1 (5 bases). V shed 1 base and J shed 4 bases, with 7 bases lying between them. Per the germline V gene, CDR1 is SEHNR and CDR2 is FQNEAQ (reference sequence). This CDR3 comprises 13 residues. CDR3 residues: CASSLDRIETQYF. CDR3 bases: TGTGCCAGCAGCTTAGACAGGATAGAGACCCAGTACTTC.

The gene calls are TRBV14 and TRBJ2-1; D uncertain. Per germline, CDR1 SGHDN and CDR2 FVKESK. The CDR3 sequence is 14 residues long. Trimming left V 0 bases short and J 3 bases short, with 6 bases between. The CDR3 DNA sequence: TGTGCCAGCAGCCAAGATTCAAACTACAATGAGCAGTTCTTC. Translated, it gives CASSQDSNYNEQFF. The variable domain in full, completed from reference TRBV14 and TRBJ2-1, reads EAGVTQFPSHSVIEKGQTVTLRCDPISGHDNLYWYRRVMGKEIKFLLHFVKESKQDESGMPNNRFLAERTGGTYSTLKVQPAELEDSGVYFCASSQDSNYNEQFFGPGTRLTVL.

This clone has just a few counts. CDR3 bases: TGCGCCAGCAGCCAAGATCTGGCGGGCAGCTCCTACGAGCAGTACTTC. This gives the protein CASSQDLAGSSYEQYF. This chain joins TRBV4-3 and TRBJ2-7, with D perhaps TRBD2 (5 bases). The CDR3 contains 16 residues. In germline, CDR1 is LGHNA, CDR2 YSLEER. Between the trimmed V and J ends, which lost 0 bases and 0 bases, there was a span of 12 bases.

Here the CDR3 reads CASSQGRRETQYF. As DNA, the CDR3 is TGTGCCAGCAGCCAAGGGCGGCGAGAGACCCAGTACTTC. This rearrangement joins TRBV3-1 (or the pseudogene TRBV3-2) to TRBJ2-5; D is ambiguous. The V gene's germline CDR1 is LGHDT and CDR2 YNNKEL (reference sequence). V was clipped by 1 base and J by 4 bases, with 7 bases between them. This CDR3 spans 13 amino acids.

The chain joins TRBV10-3 to TRBJ1-1; 7 bases are shared with TRBD1. Germline CDR1 is ENHRY and CDR2 is SYGVKD. V lost 0 bases to trimming and J lost 11 bases; unmatched junction nucleotides: 3. The CDR3 contains 12 residues. CDR3 DNA: TGTGCCATCAGTGAGTCGACAGGGACTGCTTTCTTT. It encodes CAISESTGTAFF.

This chain links TRBV4-3 with TRBJ1-6, with TRBD1 matching 8 bases. Germline lookup yields CDR1 LGHNA and CDR2 YSLEER. The CDR3 totals 15 residues. V dropped 4 bases and J dropped 4; count of bases not matched to a gene: 3. CDR3 nucleotides: TGCGCCAGCAGCCCCGACAGGGGATATAATTCACCCCTCCACTTT. Its protein product is CASSPDRGYNSPLHF.

This clone came up once. V and J are TRBV7-2 and TRBJ2-3; D is uncertain. Germline values: CDR1 SGHTA, CDR2 FQGNSA. Deletions cut 3 bases from V and 5 bases from J, with 9 bases between. The CDR3 loop spans 13 amino acids. CDR3 nucleotide sequence: TGTGCCAGCAGCTTGGCAAGAAGAGATACGCAGTATTTT. Encoded protein: CASSLARRDTQYF. Drawing the rest from reference TRBV7-2 and TRBJ2-3, the complete variable domain is GAGVSQSPSNKVTEKGKDVELRCDPISGHTALYWYRQSLGQGLEFLIYFQGNSAPDKSGLPSDRFSAERTGGSVSTLTIQRTQQEDSAVYLCASSLARRDTQYFGPGTRLTVL.

CDR3 amino acids: CASSIDYRGGSYEQYF. CDR3 sequence (DNA): TGCGCCAGCAGCATAGACTACAGGGGCGGCTCCTACGAGCAGTACTTC. The gene calls are TRBV5-1 and TRBJ2-7, with 7 bases matching TRBD1. The germline gives CDR1 SGHRS, CDR2 YFSETQ. The CDR3 extends over 16 amino acids. Trimming removed 4 bases from V and 0 bases from J; junction bases left unmatched: 10.

The rearrangement uses TRBV30 and TRBJ2-1; 12 positions agree with TRBD2. The V and J ends lost 5 bases and 4 bases, in that order; junction bases with no gene match: 6. Germline values: CDR1 GTSNPN, CDR2 SVGIG (reference sequence). The CDR3 has 15 amino acids. The CDR3 region has the DNA TGTGCCTGGGTGACTAGCGGGGGACCGTACAATGAGCAGTTCTTC. The encoded protein is CAWVTSGGPYNEQFF.

The chain links TRBV24-1 to TRBJ2-1, with 8 bases matching TRBD1. Germline V gene sequence: CDR1 KGHDR, CDR2 SFDVKD. V lost 7 bases, J lost 10 bases, and 8 bases stayed unmatched. The CDR3 has 13 residues. The CDR3 protein is CATSRDRLGEQFF. The CDR3 DNA sequence: TGTGCCACCAGCCGGGACAGGCTCGGCGAGCAGTTCTTC.

The CDR3 DNA reads TGTGCCAGCAGCGTAGCAGGGGCGGCGCCCCAGCATTTT. The encoded protein is CASSVAGAAPQHF. The rearrangement joins TRBV9 to TRBJ1-5; D perhaps matches TRBD1 (6 bases). The CDR3 is 13 amino acids. Germline lookup yields CDR1 SGDLS and CDR2 YYNGEE. V lost 0 bases and J lost 9, with 10 bases in between.

The chain recombines TRBV3-1 (or the pseudogene TRBV3-2) with TRBJ2-1; TRBD2 agrees at 10 bases. V gave up 5 bases and J gave up 7 bases; unmatched junction bases: 2. The length of the CDR3 is 13 residues. Germline V gene sequence: CDR1 LGHDT, CDR2 YNNKEL (reference sequence). CDR3 residues: CASSLTSGNEQFF. The CDR3 DNA sequence: TGTGCCAGCAGCTTGACTAGCGGGAATGAGCAGTTCTTC.